This TCR beta chain is drawn from a study of vaccination and CD4 T cells after COVID-19. In the study overall: Blood was drawn a median about 75 days post second dose, range 14 to 241.

The table lists this clonotype with a few counts. Its target is unknown. An Oncomine TCR Beta short-read assay was used to sequence the DNA from cultured CD4+ T cells. TCRdb re-derived calls from the PCR reads in MiXCR, one entry per CDR3 protein. This sample yields 12,000 to 15,000 distinct CDR3 sequences, of which approximately 53% are seen a single time; 10% to 15% belongs to the top ten. Treatment defined: roughly 11-day PBMC culture with coronavirus spike peptide pools or control peptides (ViraFEST assay). PBMCs were cultured at some 2 million per well with approximately 9.4 IU/ml IL-2 and approximately 9.7 ug/ml peptide pools. Researchers grew the cells for around 9 days and then pulled out CD4+ T cells by negative selection. The CDR3 is 15 residues long. CDR1 MNHEY and CDR2 SVGEGT come from the germline V gene. Trimming removed 6 bases from V and 9 bases from J; junction bases left unmatched: 14.

This chain uses TRBV6-2 or TRBV6-3 with TRBJ1-3; 7 bases agree with TRBD1. The TCR originated in a human donor who had recovered from COVID-19. What was sequenced was CD4+ T cells from blood, cultured in vitro. The DNA of the CDR3 is TGTGCCAGCAGAGGACAGGCCCTCTCGGAGATCACCATATATTTT. It encodes CASRGQALSEITIYF.